A single sample gave rise to the 28 T cell receptor beta chains below, sequenced in a study of Ad26.COV2.S vaccination and SARS-CoV-2 variants. This sample's treatment: roughly 18 received Ad26.COV2.S at low or high dose, single or two shots; a few received placebo; per-sample allocation not given. On day 63 after the first injection, vaccine and placebo recipients gave samples. Profiled with immunoSEQ multiplex PCR; TCRdb holds only in-frame clones, not every one. The data contain hundreds of thousands of clones, 89% of them singletons. This specimen was peripheral blood, taken in a trial of Ad26.COV2.S vaccine versus placebo. All receptors derive from a person between 18 and 65 years old who received the Ad26.COV2.S COVID-19 vaccine or a placebo.

The chain employs TRBV10-3 and TRBJ2-1; D is ambiguous. Trimming removed 2 bases at V and 8 bases at J, with 10 bases between. This CDR3 has 13 residues. CDR1 and CDR2 from the germline V gene are ENHRY and SYGVKD. CDR3 nucleotides: TGTGCCATCAGTGAGCCGAAGTCCTATGAGCAGTTCTTC. It translates to CAISEPKSYEQFF.

V is TRBV30 and J is TRBJ1-2, with 7 bases lining up with TRBD1. V lost 4 bases, J lost 5 bases, and 10 bases stayed unmatched. The CDR3 consists of 14 residues. CDR1 and CDR2 from the germline V gene are GTSNPN and SVGIG (reference sequence). CDR3 region: CAWNRQGERYGYTF. DNA of the CDR3: TGTGCCTGGAATCGACAGGGCGAGAGGTATGGCTACACCTTC.

V and J are TRBV11-2 and TRBJ1-1, with TRBD1 matching 8 bases. CDR3 length: 12 residues. V was pared by 5 bases and J by 10 bases, with 6 bases of the junction left unmatched. Germline CDR1 is SGHAT and CDR2 is FQNNGV. The CDR3 coding sequence is TGTGCCAGCAGCCCCCAGGGGGCCGGAGCTTTCTTT. As protein: CASSPQGAGAFF.

The V gene is TRBV25-1, the J gene TRBJ2-1; D may be TRBD1 or TRBD2 (6 bases each). This CDR3 contains 15 residues. Germline values: CDR1 MGHDK, CDR2 SYGVNS. Trimming left V 7 bases short and J 5 bases short, with 18 bases between. Written as DNA, the CDR3 is TGTGCCAGCAACCTAGCTGGAGGGGGGCACAATGAGCAGTTCTTC. Encoded protein: CASNLAGGGHNEQFF. The variable domain in full, with the rest retrieved from reference TRBV25-1 and TRBJ2-1, is EADIYQTPRYLVIGTGKKITLECSQTMGHDKMYWYQQDPGMELHLIHYSYGVNSTEKGDLSSESTVSRIRTEHFPLTLESARPSHTSQYLCASNLAGGGHNEQFFGPGTRLTVL.

This clone was seen a handful of times. The chain uses TRBV19 and TRBJ1-1; D ambiguous. Germline V gene sequence: CDR1 LNHDA, CDR2 SQIVND (reference sequence). This CDR3 is built from 14 residues. The V and J ends lost 4 bases and 0 bases respectively, with 9 bases between them. CDR3 amino acids: CASSTREMNTEAFF. The CDR3 coding sequence is TGTGCCAGTAGTACGCGGGAAATGAACACTGAAGCTTTCTTT. Variable domain in full (rest from reference TRBV19 and TRBJ1-1): DGGITQSPKYLFRKEGQNVTLSCEQNLNHDAMYWYRQDPGQGLRLIYYSQIVNDFQKGDIAEGYSVSREKKESFPLTVTSAQKNPTAFYLCASSTREMNTEAFFGQGTRLTVV.

V and J are TRBV10-3 and TRBJ2-7, with D perhaps matching TRBD2 (6 bases). CDR1 and CDR2 (germline): ENHRY, SYGVKD. With 7 bases removed from V and 3 bases from J, the gap between germline ends came to 13 bases. The CDR3 contains 13 residues. The CDR3 nucleotides are TGTGCCATCACGGCTAGCGCAGACTACGAGCAGTACTTC. Encoded protein: CAITASADYEQYF.

This chain uses TRBV30 with TRBJ1-1; D is unresolved. The CDR3 totals 12 residues. Germline loops: CDR1 GTSNPN, CDR2 SVGIG (reference sequence). The V and J ends lost 2 bases and 8 bases respectively, with 12 bases between them. CDR3 nucleotide sequence: TGTGCCTGGAGTTTGATCAGAAGGGAAGCTTTCTTT. Encoded protein: CAWSLIRREAFF.

The chain couples TRBV11-2 to TRBJ2-5, with a tentative D call TRBD1 (8 bases). The CDR3 spans 16 residues. The germline gives CDR1 SGHAT, CDR2 FQNNGV. Trimming cost V 5 bases and J 2 bases, with 18 bases left between them. The CDR3 DNA follows: TGTGCCAGCAGCCCCGGACAGGGAGGGGAACAAGAGACCCAGTACTTC. This gives the protein CASSPGQGGEQETQYF.

The chain links TRBV19 to TRBJ2-5; 11 nucleotides match TRBD1. The V and J ends lost 3 bases and 4 bases, in that order; junction bases with no gene match: 4. Germline V gives CDR1 LNHDA, CDR2 SQIVND (reference sequence). This CDR3 has 15 residues. CDR3 region: CASSMRTGGRETQYF. CDR3 nucleotides: TGTGCCAGTAGTATGAGGACAGGGGGCCGAGAGACCCAGTACTTC. Full variable domain (rest looked up from reference TRBV19 and TRBJ2-5): DGGITQSPKYLFRKEGQNVTLSCEQNLNHDAMYWYRQDPGQGLRLIYYSQIVNDFQKGDIAEGYSVSREKKESFPLTVTSAQKNPTAFYLCASSMRTGGRETQYFGPGTRLLVL.

The chain has TRBV24-1 and TRBJ2-1; TRBD2 aligns across 9 bases. The J segment lost 9 bases and the V segment lost 6 bases, leaving 11 bases of the junction unmatched. This CDR3 region has 15 residues. Germline V gene data show CDR1 as KGHDR and CDR2 as SFDVKD. The CDR3 loop reads CATSIAGANHIEQFF. The CDR3 bases are TGTGCCACCAGTATAGCGGGAGCGAACCATATTGAGCAGTTCTTC.

The chain joins TRBV5-8 to TRBJ1-4, with a possible D match to TRBD1 (5 bases). This CDR3 region has 15 residues. CDR1 is SGHTS, CDR2 YDEGEE, per germline. Deletions cut 4 bases from V and 0 bases from J, with 10 bases between. CDR3 bases: TGTGCCAGCAGCCCCGGGACGTCAACTAATGAAAAACTGTTTTTT. Translating it yields CASSPGTSTNEKLFF.

The chain couples TRBV3-1 (or the pseudogene TRBV3-2) to TRBJ1-3; 11 bases map to TRBD1. This CDR3 contains 17 residues. V trimming: 4 bases; J trimming: 3 bases; junction bases outside the gene matches: 8. Germline V gene lookup returns CDR1 LGHDT and CDR2 YNNKEL (reference sequence). CDR3 DNA sequence: TGTGCCAGCAGCCCCCACGGACAGGGGGCGAGTGGAAACACCATATATTTT. Protein product: CASSPHGQGASGNTIYF.

V usage is TRBV6-2 or TRBV6-3 and J usage is TRBJ2-5, with D perhaps matching TRBD1 or TRBD2 (6 bases each). Between the trimmed V and J ends, which lost 4 bases and 5 bases, there was a span of 14 bases. CDR1 and CDR2 (germline): MNHEY, SVGEGT. The CDR3 is 14 residues long. The CDR3 loop is CASSSPGGSETQYF. CDR3 in DNA: TGTGCCAGCAGTTCGCCCGGGGGCAGCGAGACCCAGTACTTC.

The rearrangement uses TRBV15 and TRBJ2-7; D gene ambiguous. Germline V gene sequence: CDR1 LNHNV, CDR2 YYDKDF (reference sequence). The CDR3 sequence is 13 residues long. Trimming took off 0 bases at V and 2 bases at J, with 5 bases between the two ends. The DNA for the CDR3 is TGTGCCACCAGCAGAGATTCACCCTACGAGCAGTACTTC. Translated: CATSRDSPYEQYF. Variable domain in full (rest from reference TRBV15 and TRBJ2-7): DAMVIQNPRYQVTQFGKPVTLSCSQTLNHNVMYWYQQKSSQAPKLLFHYYDKDFNNEADTPDNFQSRRPNTSFCFLDIRSPGLGDTAMYLCATSRDSPYEQYFGPGTRLTVT.

The chain uses TRBV10-3 and TRBJ2-2; 9 bases align to TRBD1. With V trimmed by 6 bases and J by 1 base, 3 bases remained unmatched. The CDR3 loop spans 15 amino acids. Germline CDR1 reads ENHRY; CDR2 reads SYGVKD. The CDR3 region is CAIRPDRGNTGELFF. DNA for the CDR3: TGTGCCATCAGGCCGGACAGGGGGAACACCGGGGAGCTGTTTTTT.

The CDR3 region has the DNA TGTGCCAGCAGTTCCGGGAACAGGGGGTACGAGCAGTACTTC. It specifies CASSSGNRGYEQYF. The rearrangement joins TRBV27 to TRBJ2-7; 8 bases align to TRBD1. V lost 4 bases to trimming and J lost 4 bases; unmatched junction nucleotides: 6. This CDR3 spans 14 amino acids. Germline assignment: CDR1 MNHEY and CDR2 SMNVEV (reference sequence).

The rearrangement links TRBV5-4 to TRBJ1-6; D perhaps matches TRBD1 (5 bases). Per germline, CDR1 SGHNT and CDR2 YYREEE (reference sequence). This CDR3 has 15 residues. V was cut by 1 base and J by 10 bases, with 15 bases left in between. The CDR3, as DNA: TGTGCCAGCAGCTTGCGGGTGGGCAGGGACTCACCCCTCCACTTT. This codes for CASSLRVGRDSPLHF.

This rearrangement joins TRBV7-2 to TRBJ1-4, with 7 bases fitting TRBD1. Unmatched junction bases numbered 9, after V lost 1 base and J lost 10 bases. CDR3 length equals 15 residues. Germline values: CDR1 SGHTA, CDR2 FQGNSA. The CDR3 sequence: CASSLVGTASGKLFF. The DNA for the CDR3 is TGTGCCAGCAGCTTAGTTGGGACAGCGTCGGGAAAACTGTTTTTT.

This clone was counted a few times. This chain connects TRBV5-1 to TRBJ2-7; the D is unclear. There are 12 residues in the CDR3. Germline loops: CDR1 SGHRS, CDR2 YFSETQ. V lost 4 bases and J lost 0, with 5 bases in between. Here the CDR3 reads CASSKDSYEQYF. As DNA, the CDR3 is TGCGCCAGCAGCAAGGACTCCTACGAGCAGTACTTC.

The chain combines TRBV9 with TRBJ1-2; 8 nucleotides agree with TRBD1. The germline V gene has CDR1 SGDLS and CDR2 YYNGEE. The CDR3 spans 15 residues. Unmatched junction bases numbered 9, after V lost 4 bases and J lost 4 bases. CDR3 sequence (DNA): TGTGCCAGCAGCAAAGGACAGGGTGGGGGCTATGGCTACACCTTC. Its protein product is CASSKGQGGGYGYTF.

This rearrangement joins TRBV3-1 (or the pseudogene TRBV3-2) to TRBJ2-7; the match to TRBD2 covers 8 bases. Germline CDR1 reads LGHDT; CDR2 reads YNNKEL (reference sequence). The ends lost 4 bases at V and 4 bases at J; junction bases unmatched: 9. The CDR3 covers 15 residues. CDR3 DNA sequence: TGTGCCAGCAGCCGAGAAGCGGGAGAGGGATACGAGCAGTACTTC. Protein product: CASSREAGEGYEQYF.

The V and J genes are TRBV6-1 and TRBJ1-5, with a possible D match to TRBD1 (5 bases). The V end lost 0 bases, the J end lost 7 bases, and 16 bases lay between the germline ends. Germline values: CDR1 MNHNS, CDR2 SASEGT. This CDR3 has 16 amino acids. CDR3 in DNA: TGTGCCAGCAGTGAAGCGGCGGACGGGGCCTCCCAGCCCCAGCATTTT. Protein product: CASSEAADGASQPQHF.

This clone has just one count. A junction end diverges from the germline sequence, so it may reflect a read error. The rearrangement joins TRBV27 to TRBJ2-4, with TRBD2 as a possible D gene (6 bases). Germline V gene lookup returns CDR1 MNHEY and CDR2 SMNVEV (reference sequence). The length of the CDR3 is 14 residues. The CDR3 coding sequence is TGTGCCAGCGGGCCAGGCGGGGCCAAAGACATTCAGTACTTC. Protein sequence: CASGPGGAKDIQYF.

The chain is built from TRBV24-1 and TRBJ1-6; TRBD1 agrees at 9 bases. CDR1 is KGHDR, CDR2 SFDVKD, per germline. The CDR3 runs to 16 residues. Losses at the gene ends were 11 bases for V and 7 bases for J; bases not matched to a gene: 14. The CDR3 is CASSRDRERENSPLHF. The DNA of the CDR3 is TGTGCCAGTTCCCGGGACAGGGAAAGGGAAAATTCACCCCTCCACTTT.

The chain links TRBV18 to TRBJ1-6; unclear D gene. Deletions cut 3 bases from V and 8 bases from J, with 17 bases between. The germline V gene encodes CDR1 KGHSH and CDR2 LQKENI. This CDR3 is built from 16 residues. The CDR3 bases are TGTGCCAGCTCACCGGGTGCGTCCTACGGGGATTCACCCCTCCACTTT. This gives the protein CASSPGASYGDSPLHF.

The chain joins TRBV30 to TRBJ1-6; D perhaps matches TRBD1 (6 bases). The length of the CDR3 is 13 residues. The V end was cut by 3 bases, the J end by 10 bases, with 13 bases between. From germline, CDR1 is GTSNPN and CDR2 SVGIG (reference sequence). CDR3 amino acids: CAWREQGGSPLHF. The DNA of the CDR3 is TGTGCCTGGAGAGAACAGGGAGGCTCACCCCTCCACTTT.

V and J are TRBV10-2 and TRBJ2-5; no clear D. This CDR3 is 14 amino acids long. V shed 6 bases and J shed 9 bases, with 20 bases lying between them. Looked up from germline, CDR1 is WSHSY and CDR2 is SAAADI. CDR3 in DNA: TGCGCCAGCAGGCGACTGCCAACCCAAGGGTCCCAGTACTTC. Its protein is CASRRLPTQGSQYF.

This chain connects TRBV6-5 to TRBJ1-4; possibly TRBD1 for D (5 bases). Trimming removed 2 bases from V and 4 bases from J, with 8 bases in between. Germline V lookup: CDR1 MNHEY, CDR2 SVGAGI. CDR3 length equals 14 residues. CDR3 amino acids: CASSYRGGNEKLFF. CDR3 nucleotides: TGTGCCAGCAGTTACAGGGGCGGTAATGAAAAACTGTTTTTT.